This T cell receptor (beta chain) was found in a study of T cells in localized non-small cell lung cancer. Whole-study findings and limits: Uninvolved nearby lung showed the greatest T cell clonality, exceeding that found in tumor. A single tumor region was sequenced, leaving heterogeneity possible. Higher T cell density in the blood was associated with longer overall survival, whereas higher adjacent-lung clonality associated with shorter survival. Appearances in adjacent lung were noted for a median around 55 of the top 100 tumor clones.

CDR1 and CDR2 from the germline V gene are LNHNV and YYDKDF (reference sequence). The CDR3 is made up of 16 amino acids. Losses at the gene ends were 2 bases for V and 8 bases for J; bases not matched to a gene: 10. Here immunoSEQ multiplex PCR was the method, and the copy in TCRdb shows in-frame clones only, minus some. This table has over 1,000 clones, around 20% appearing once. As concerns this clone: The antigen is unknown.

Sequenced here: normal lung tissue next to the tumor, sampled before any cancer treatment. This receptor was identified in a woman aged 40-75 years with stage I lung adenocarcinoma. The chain recombines TRBV15 with TRBJ2-1; 9 bases are shared with TRBD1. This chain's CDR3 is CATSRRAGTGSDEQFF. The CDR3 DNA is TGTGCCACCAGCAGACGGGCTGGGACAGGGTCGGATGAGCAGTTCTTC. Full variable domain (outside the CDR3, taken from reference TRBV15 and TRBJ2-1): DAMVIQNPRYQVTQFGKPVTLSCSQTLNHNVMYWYQQKSSQAPKLLFHYYDKDFNNEADTPDNFQSRRPNTSFCFLDIRSPGLGDTAMYLCATSRRAGTGSDEQFFGPGTRLTVL.